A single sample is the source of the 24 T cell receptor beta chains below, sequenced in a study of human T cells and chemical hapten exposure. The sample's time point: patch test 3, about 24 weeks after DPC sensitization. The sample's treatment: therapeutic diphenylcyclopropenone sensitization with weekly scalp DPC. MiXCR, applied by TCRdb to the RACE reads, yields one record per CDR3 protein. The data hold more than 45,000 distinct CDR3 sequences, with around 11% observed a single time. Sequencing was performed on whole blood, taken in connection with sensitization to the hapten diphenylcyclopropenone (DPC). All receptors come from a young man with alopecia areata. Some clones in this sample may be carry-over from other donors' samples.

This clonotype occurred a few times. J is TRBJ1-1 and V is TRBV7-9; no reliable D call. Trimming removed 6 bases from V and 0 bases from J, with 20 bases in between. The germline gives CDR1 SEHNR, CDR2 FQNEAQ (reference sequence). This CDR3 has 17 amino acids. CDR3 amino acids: CASRPSIHRNMNTEAFF. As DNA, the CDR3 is TGTGCCAGCAGGCCATCGATTCACAGAAATATGAACACTGAAGCTTTCTTT.

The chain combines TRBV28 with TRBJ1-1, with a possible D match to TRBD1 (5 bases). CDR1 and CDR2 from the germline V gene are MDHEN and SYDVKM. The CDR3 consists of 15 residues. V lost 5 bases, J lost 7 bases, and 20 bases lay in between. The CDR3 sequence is CASSTLWGVGFEAFF. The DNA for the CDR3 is TGTGCCAGCAGTACCCTTTGGGGCGTCGGATTTGAAGCTTTCTTT.

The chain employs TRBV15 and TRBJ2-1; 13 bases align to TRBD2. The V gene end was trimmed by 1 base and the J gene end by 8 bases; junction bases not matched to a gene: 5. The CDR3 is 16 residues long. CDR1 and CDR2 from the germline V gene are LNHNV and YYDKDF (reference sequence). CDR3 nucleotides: TGTGCCACCAGCAGAGGGACTAGCGGGGGTATGGATGAGCAGTTCTTC. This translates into CATSRGTSGGMDEQFF.

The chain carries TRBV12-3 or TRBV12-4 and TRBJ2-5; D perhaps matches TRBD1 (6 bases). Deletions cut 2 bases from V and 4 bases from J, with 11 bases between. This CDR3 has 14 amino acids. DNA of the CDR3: TGTGCCAGCAGTTTAACAGGGATGAGAGAGACCCAGTACTTC. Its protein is CASSLTGMRETQYF.

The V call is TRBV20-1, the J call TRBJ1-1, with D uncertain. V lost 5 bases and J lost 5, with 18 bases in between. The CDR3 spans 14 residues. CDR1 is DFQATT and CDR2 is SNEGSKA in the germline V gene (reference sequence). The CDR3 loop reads CSAHRRGSRTEAFF. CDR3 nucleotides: TGCAGTGCTCACCGGAGAGGGTCGAGGACTGAAGCTTTCTTT.

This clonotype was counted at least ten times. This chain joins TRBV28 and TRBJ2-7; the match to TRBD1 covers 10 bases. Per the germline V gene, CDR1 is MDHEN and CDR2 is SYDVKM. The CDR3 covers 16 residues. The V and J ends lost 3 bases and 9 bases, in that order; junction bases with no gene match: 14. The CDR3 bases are TGTGCCAGCAGTTTCCCCGGGACAGGGGCTACTACGAGGCAGTACTTC. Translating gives CASSFPGTGATTRQYF.

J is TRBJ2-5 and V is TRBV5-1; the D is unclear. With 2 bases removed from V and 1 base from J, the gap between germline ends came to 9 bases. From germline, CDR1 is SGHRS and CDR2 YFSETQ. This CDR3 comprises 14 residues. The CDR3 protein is CASSLMGSQETQYF. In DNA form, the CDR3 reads TGCGCCAGCAGCTTAATGGGCAGCCAAGAGACCCAGTACTTC.

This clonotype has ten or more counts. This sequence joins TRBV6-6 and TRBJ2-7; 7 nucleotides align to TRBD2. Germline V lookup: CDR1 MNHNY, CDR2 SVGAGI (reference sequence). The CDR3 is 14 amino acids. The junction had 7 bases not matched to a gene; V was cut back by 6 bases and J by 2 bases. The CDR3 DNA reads TGTGCCAGCAGCCAGGGAGGGAAGGCCTACGAGCAGTACTTC. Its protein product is CASSQGGKAYEQYF.

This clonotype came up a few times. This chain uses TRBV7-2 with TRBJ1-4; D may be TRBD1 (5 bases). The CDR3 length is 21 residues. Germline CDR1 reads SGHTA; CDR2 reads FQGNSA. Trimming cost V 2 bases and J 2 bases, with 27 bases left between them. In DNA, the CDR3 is TGTGCCAGCAGCTTAAGTAGGGCCCCGCGGGGCGGCGACTGGACTAATGAAAAACTGTTTTTT. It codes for CASSLSRAPRGGDWTNEKLFF.

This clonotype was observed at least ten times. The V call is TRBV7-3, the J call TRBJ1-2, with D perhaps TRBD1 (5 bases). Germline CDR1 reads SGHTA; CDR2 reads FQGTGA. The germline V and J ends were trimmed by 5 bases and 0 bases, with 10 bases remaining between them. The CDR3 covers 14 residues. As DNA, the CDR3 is TGTGCCAGCAGCCCCGGACACGCTAACTATGGCTACACCTTC. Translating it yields CASSPGHANYGYTF.

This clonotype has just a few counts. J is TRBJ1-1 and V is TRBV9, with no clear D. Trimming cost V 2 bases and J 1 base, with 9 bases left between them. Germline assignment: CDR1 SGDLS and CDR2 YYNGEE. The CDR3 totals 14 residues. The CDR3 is CASSVRTSNTEAFF. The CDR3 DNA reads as TGTGCCAGCAGCGTTAGGACTTCGAACACTGAAGCTTTCTTT.

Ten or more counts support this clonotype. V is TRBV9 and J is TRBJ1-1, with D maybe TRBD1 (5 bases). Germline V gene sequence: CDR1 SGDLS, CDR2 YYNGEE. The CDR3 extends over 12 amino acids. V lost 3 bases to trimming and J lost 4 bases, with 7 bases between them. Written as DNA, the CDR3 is TGTGCCAGCAGCGCCCAGGGCACTGAAGCTTTCTTT. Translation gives CASSAQGTEAFF.

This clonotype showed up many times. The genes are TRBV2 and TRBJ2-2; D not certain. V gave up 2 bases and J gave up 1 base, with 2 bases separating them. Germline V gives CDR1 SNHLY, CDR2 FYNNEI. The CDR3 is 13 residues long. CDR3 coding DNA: TGTGCCAGCAGTGAATGGAACACCGGGGAGCTGTTTTTT. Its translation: CASSEWNTGELFF.

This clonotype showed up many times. CDR3 residues: CASRTPGQGGVGYTF. CDR3 sequence (DNA): TGTGCCAGCAGGACTCCGGGACAGGGTGGAGTAGGCTACACCTTC. V usage is TRBV6-5 and J usage is TRBJ1-2; 9 bases align to TRBD1. V lost 6 bases and J lost 8; bases outside the gene matches: 13. The CDR3 covers 15 residues. In germline, CDR1 is MNHEY, CDR2 SVGAGI.

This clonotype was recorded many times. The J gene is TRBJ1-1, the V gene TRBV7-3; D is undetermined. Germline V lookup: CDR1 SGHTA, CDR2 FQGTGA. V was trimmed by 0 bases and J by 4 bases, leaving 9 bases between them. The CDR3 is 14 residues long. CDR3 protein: CASSLTGFGTEAFF. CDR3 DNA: TGTGCCAGCAGCTTAACAGGGTTTGGCACTGAAGCTTTCTTT.

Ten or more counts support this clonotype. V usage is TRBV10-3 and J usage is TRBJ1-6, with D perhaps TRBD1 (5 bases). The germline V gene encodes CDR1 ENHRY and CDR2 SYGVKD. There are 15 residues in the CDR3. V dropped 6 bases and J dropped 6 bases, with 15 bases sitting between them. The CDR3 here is CAISAQELVNSPLHF. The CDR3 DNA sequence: TGTGCCATCAGCGCACAGGAGCTAGTTAATTCACCCCTCCACTTT.

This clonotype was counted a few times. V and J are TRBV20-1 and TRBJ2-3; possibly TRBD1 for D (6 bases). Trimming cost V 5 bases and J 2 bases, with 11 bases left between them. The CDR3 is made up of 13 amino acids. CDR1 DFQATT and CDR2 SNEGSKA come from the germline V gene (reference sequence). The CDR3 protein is CSAPDRITDTQYF. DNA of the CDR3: TGCAGTGCTCCCGACAGGATCACAGATACGCAGTATTTT.

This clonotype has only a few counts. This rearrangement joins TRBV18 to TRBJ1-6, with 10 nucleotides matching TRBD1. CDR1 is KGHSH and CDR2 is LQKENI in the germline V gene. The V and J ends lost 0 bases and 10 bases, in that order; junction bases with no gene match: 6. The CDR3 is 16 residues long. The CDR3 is CASSPPGQGVGSPLHF. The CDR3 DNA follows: TGTGCCAGCTCACCACCCGGACAGGGGGTCGGGTCACCCCTCCACTTT. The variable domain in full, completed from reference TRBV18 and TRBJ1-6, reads NAGVMQNPRHLVRRRGQEARLRCSPMKGHSHVYWYRQLPEEGLKFMVYLQKENIIDESGMPKERFSAEFPKEGPSILRIQQVVRGDSAAYFCASSPPGQGVGSPLHFGNGTRLTVT.

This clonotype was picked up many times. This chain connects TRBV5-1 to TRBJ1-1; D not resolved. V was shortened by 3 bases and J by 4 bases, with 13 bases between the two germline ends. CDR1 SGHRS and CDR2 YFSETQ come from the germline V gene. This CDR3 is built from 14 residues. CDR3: CASSSTPAVTEAFF. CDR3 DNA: TGCGCCAGCAGCTCCACCCCAGCGGTCACTGAAGCTTTCTTT.

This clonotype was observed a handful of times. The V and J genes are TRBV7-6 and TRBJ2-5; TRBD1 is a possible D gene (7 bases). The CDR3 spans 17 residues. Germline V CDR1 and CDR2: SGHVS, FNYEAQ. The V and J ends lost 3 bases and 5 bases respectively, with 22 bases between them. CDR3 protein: CASSFSGGTFRGETQYF. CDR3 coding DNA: TGTGCCAGCAGCTTCAGCGGCGGGACCTTCAGGGGGGAGACCCAGTACTTC.

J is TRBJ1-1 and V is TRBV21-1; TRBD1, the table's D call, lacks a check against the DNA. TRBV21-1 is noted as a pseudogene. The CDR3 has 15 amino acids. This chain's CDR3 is CASSLGGASGAEAFF. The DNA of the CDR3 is TGTGCCAGCAGCCTTGGGGGGGCCTCGGGCGCTGAAGCTTTCTTT.

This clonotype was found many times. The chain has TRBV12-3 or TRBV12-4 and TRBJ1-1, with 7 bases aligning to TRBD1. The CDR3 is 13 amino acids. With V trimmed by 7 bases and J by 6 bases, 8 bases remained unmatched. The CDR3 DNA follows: TGTGCCAGCAACACGGTGAGGGGGCCTGAAGCTTTCTTT. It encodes CASNTVRGPEAFF.

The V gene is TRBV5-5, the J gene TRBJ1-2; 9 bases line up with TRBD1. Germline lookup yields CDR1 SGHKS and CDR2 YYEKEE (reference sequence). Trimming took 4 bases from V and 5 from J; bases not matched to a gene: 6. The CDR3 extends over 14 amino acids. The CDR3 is CASSTGTGIYGYTF. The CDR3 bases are TGTGCCAGCAGCACGGGGACAGGGATTTATGGCTACACCTTC. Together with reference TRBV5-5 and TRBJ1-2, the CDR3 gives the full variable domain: DAGVTQSPTHLIKTRGQQVTLRCSPISGHKSVSWYQQVLGQGPQFIFQYYEKEERGRGNFPDRFSARQFPNYSSELNVNALLLGDSALYLCASSTGTGIYGYTFGSGTRLTVV.

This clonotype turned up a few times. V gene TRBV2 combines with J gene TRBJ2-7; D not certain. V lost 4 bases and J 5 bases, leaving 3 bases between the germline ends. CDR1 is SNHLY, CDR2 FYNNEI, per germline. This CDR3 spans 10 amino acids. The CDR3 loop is CASSGHEQYF. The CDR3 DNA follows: TGTGCCAGCAGTGGGCACGAGCAGTACTTC.